This section outlines one T cell receptor beta chain sequence together with its context. What it binds is not known. The length of the CDR3 is 14 residues. Germline loops: CDR1 GTSNPN, CDR2 SVGIG (reference sequence). V was clipped by 3 bases and J by 2 bases; unmatched bases: 6. Sequencing used immunoSEQ multiplex PCR; TCRdb keeps in-frame clones, though not all of them. The sample holds roughly 6,600 clones, around 70% seen once. This sample stems from a study of CD4+ T cells in melanoma. Study-wide points: CD8+ T cell, macrophage and B cell function reportedly correlated with neoantigen-specific CD4+ T cells.

The TCR sequence derives from a human donor with melanoma. Sequenced input: cells from a culture (not recorded whether cultured in vitro). J is TRBJ2-7 and V is TRBV30; 8 nucleotides agree with TRBD1. The CDR3 DNA reads TGTGCCTGGAGGAGAACAGGGGGAGCCTACGAGCAGTACTTC. It translates to CAWRRTGGAYEQYF.